This T cell receptor beta chain emerged from a study of molecular identifiers for immune sequencing clone quantification. General study points: Shared barcodes on identical TCR molecules could underestimate the sizes of highly expanded clones.

The sample holds many counts of this clonotype. The antigen remains undetermined. TCRdb re-analysed the PCR reads in MiXCR, keeping a single row per CDR3 protein. Here the sample spans tens of thousands of distinct CDR3 sequences, approximately 21% being singletons. V was trimmed by 0 bases and J by 7 bases, leaving 7 bases between them. The CDR3 length is 12 residues. Looked up from germline, CDR1 is MGHRA and CDR2 is YSYEKL. This TCR derives from a human donor in good health. Some libraries in this study had Jurkat cell RNA spiked in. The V gene is TRBV4-1, the J gene TRBJ2-7; D is possibly TRBD1 (6 bases). Source material: naive CD8+ T cells from blood, with Jurkat cell RNA spiked in. Subset given: FACS-sorted CD8+CD4-CCR7+CD45RA+ naive T cells. The CDR3 DNA reads as TGCGCCAGCAGCCAAGAAGGGGGAGAGCAGTACTTC. Residues: CASSQEGGEQYF.